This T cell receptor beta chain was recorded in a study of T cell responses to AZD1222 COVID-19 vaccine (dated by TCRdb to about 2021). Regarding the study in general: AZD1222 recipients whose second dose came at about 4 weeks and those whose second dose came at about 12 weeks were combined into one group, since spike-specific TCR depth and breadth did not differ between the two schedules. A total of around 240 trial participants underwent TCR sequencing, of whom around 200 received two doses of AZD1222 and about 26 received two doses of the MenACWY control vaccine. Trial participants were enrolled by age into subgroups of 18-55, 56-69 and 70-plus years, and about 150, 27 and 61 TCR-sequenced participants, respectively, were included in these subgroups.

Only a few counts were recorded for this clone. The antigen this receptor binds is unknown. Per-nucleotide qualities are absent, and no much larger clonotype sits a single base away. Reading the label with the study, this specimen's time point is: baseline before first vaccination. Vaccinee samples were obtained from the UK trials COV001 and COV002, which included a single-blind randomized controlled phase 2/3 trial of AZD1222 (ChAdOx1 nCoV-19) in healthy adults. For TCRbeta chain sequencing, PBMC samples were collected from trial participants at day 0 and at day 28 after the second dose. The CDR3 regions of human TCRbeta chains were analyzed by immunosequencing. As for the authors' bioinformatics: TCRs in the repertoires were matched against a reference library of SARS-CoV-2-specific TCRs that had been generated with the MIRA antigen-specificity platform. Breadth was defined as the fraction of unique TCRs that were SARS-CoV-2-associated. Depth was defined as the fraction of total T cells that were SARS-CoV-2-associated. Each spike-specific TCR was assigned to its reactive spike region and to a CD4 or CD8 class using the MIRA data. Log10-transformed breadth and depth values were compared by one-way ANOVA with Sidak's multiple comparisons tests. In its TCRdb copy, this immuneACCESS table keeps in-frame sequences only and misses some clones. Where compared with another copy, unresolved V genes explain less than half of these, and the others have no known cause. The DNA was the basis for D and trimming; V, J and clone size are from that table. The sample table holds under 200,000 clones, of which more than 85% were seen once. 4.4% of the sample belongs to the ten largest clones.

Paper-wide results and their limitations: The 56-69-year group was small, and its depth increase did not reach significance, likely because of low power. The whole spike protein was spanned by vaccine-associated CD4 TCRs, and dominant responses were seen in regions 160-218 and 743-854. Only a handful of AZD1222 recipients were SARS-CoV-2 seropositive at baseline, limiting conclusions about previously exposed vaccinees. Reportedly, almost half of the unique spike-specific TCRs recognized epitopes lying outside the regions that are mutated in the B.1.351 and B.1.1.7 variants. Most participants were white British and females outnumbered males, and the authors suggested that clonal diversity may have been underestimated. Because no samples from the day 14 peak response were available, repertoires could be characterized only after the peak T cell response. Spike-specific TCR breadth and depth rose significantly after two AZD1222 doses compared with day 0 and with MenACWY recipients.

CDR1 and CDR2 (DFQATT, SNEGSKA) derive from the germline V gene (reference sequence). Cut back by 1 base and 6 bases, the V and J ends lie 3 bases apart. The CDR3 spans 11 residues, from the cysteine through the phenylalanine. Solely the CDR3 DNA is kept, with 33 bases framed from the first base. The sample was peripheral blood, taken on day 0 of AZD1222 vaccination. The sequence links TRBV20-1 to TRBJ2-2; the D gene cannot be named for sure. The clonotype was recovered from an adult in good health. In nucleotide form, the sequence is TGCAGTGCTAGAGTTCCCGGGGAGCTGTTTTTT. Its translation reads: CSARVPGELFF.